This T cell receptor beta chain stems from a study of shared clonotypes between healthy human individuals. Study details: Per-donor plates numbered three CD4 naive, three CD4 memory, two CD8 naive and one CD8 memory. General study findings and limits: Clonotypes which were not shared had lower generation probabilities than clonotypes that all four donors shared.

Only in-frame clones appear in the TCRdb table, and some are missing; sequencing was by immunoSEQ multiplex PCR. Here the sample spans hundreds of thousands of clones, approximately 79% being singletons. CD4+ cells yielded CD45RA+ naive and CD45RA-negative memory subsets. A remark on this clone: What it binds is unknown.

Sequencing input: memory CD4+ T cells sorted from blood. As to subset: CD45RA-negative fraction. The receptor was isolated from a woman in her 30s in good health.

The CDR3 sequence: CASSFGQGFEAFF. CDR3 bases: TGTGCCAGCAGCTTCGGACAGGGGTTTGAAGCTTTCTTT. The V call is TRBV7-9, the J call TRBJ1-1, with 9 bases aligning to TRBD1. CDR1 and CDR2 from the germline V gene are SEHNR and FQNEAQ (reference sequence). The ends lost 3 bases at V and 7 bases at J; junction bases unmatched: 3. This CDR3 has 13 amino acids.